In its sample, the clone carrying this T cell receptor (beta chain) was seen many times. Its antigen remains unidentified. TCRdb re-called the 5' RACE reads through MiXCR, storing one row per CDR3 protein. The table records a few hundred thousand distinct CDR3 sequences, over 9.5% of them present only once. This specimen belongs to a study of identical twins. Study observations and caveats: Not following the same donors, the study drew its conclusions from cross-sectional statistical analysis. Fewer insertions characterized abundant cord blood beta clonotypes, whereas memory repertoires showed none.

The sample was also reused in another study, on yellow fever vaccine responses in identical twins.

This receptor was obtained from a woman younger than 30 in good health. Material: memory (CD45RO+) T cells sorted from blood.

As DNA, the CDR3 is TGTGCCACCAGCAGAGAGGAGGGGTTCGGCACAGATACGCAGTATTTT. Translation: CATSREEGFGTDTQYF. The V and J genes are TRBV15 and TRBJ2-3, with D perhaps matching TRBD2 (6 bases). Per the germline V gene, CDR1 is LNHNV and CDR2 is YYDKDF (reference sequence). The germline V and J ends were trimmed by 0 bases and 1 base, with 11 bases remaining between them. This CDR3 is 16 amino acids long.